This T cell receptor beta chain was documented in a study of cytomegalovirus exposure and HLA in healthy donors. Study context: An earlier analysis identified 117 million unique TCR beta sequences in 150 million to 200 million T cells. Of all 400 or so donors who were genotyped, roughly 81% belonged to the Caucasian-associated ancestry cluster. Findings and limits, study-wide: Altogether, 164 TCR beta chains were recorded as cytomegalovirus-associated. It was reported in a later analysis that an Asian-associated ancestry cluster showed fewer N-insertions than the 666-donor mean.

With regard to this clone: Its target is unknown.

The PCR made use of 60 Vbeta and 13 Jbeta primers. TCRdb's table, derived via immunoSEQ multiplex PCR, lists solely in-frame clones and lacks some. The sample lists under 200,000 clones, approximately 67% occurring once. The sequence was obtained from a man aged 35 to 55 in good health and CMV-seronegative. The sequenced sample consisted of PBMCs.

The CDR3 is CASSFTGTGSNEQFF. Here the CDR3 DNA reads TGCGCCAGCAGCTTCACCGGGACAGGGAGCAATGAGCAGTTCTTC. The chain joins TRBV5-1 to TRBJ2-1; 9 nucleotides match TRBD1. Germline lookup yields CDR1 SGHRS and CDR2 YFSETQ. CDR3 length: 15 residues. Germline trimming cut 2 bases from V and 6 bases from J; bases unmatched to any gene: 6.